Each of the 18 T cell receptor beta chains below was sequenced from the same sample in a study of T-cell memory formation after mild COVID-19. One entry per CDR3 protein results from TCRdb running MiXCR on the 5' RACE reads. Among about 200,000 distinct CDR3 sequences, around 9.5% were seen once, and the ten largest hold roughly 3.5%. What was sequenced was PBMCs or a T cell subset sorted from them (not recorded which). The receptors shown here come from a man between 18 and 35 years old who had mild COVID-19 (a few samples of this study predate the infection). Cell type and time point are not known.

This clonotype has a handful of counts. V is TRBV4-2 and J is TRBJ2-7; weak D call: TRBD1 (6 bases). CDR1 is LGHNA, CDR2 YNFKEQ, per germline. Between the trimmed V and J ends, which lost 2 bases and 6 bases, there was a span of 11 bases. The CDR3 runs 13 residues. This CDR3 reads CASSQRRGGEQYF. The CDR3 nucleotides are TGTGCCAGCAGCCAAAGACGAGGGGGCGAGCAGTACTTC.

The CDR3 loop reads CASSQFLGGLDTGELFF. Here the CDR3 DNA reads TGTGCCAGCAGCCAATTCCTAGGGGGGCTTGACACCGGGGAGCTGTTTTTT. The rearrangement joins TRBV3-1 to TRBJ2-2; TRBD1 or TRBD2 may be the D gene (6 bases each). This CDR3 contains 17 residues. V gave up 2 bases and J gave up 3 bases, with 16 bases separating them. Germline assignment: CDR1 LGHDT and CDR2 YNNKEL (reference sequence).

This clonotype came up a few times. This rearrangement joins TRBV6-5 to TRBJ2-2, with D maybe TRBD2 (5 bases). Deletions cut 2 bases from V and 7 bases from J, with 11 bases between. From germline, CDR1 is MNHEY and CDR2 SVGAGI. The CDR3 is 14 amino acids. The CDR3 DNA reads as TGTGCCAGCAGTTACAGCGGCGGTGACGGGGAGCTGTTTTTT. This sequence encodes CASSYSGGDGELFF.

This sequence joins TRBV25-1 and TRBJ1-6; D is uncertain. V dropped 2 bases and J dropped 0 bases, with 8 bases sitting between them. The length of the CDR3 is 16 residues. Looked up from germline, CDR1 is MGHDK and CDR2 is SYGVNS. The CDR3: CASSEGRSSYNSPLHF. The CDR3 coding sequence is TGTGCCAGCAGTGAAGGCCGCAGCTCCTATAATTCACCCCTCCACTTT.

This clonotype was seen a handful of times. CDR3 residues: CASSVLMGETQYF. CDR3 DNA: TGTGCCAGCAGTGTTTTGATGGGGGAGACCCAGTACTTC. The chain employs TRBV6-4 and TRBJ2-5; D not certain. Germline CDR1 and CDR2: MRHNA and SNTAGT. This CDR3 has 13 residues. Trimming stripped 4 bases from V and 5 bases from J, with 11 bases between.

This clonotype was picked up many times. The chain couples TRBV12-3 or TRBV12-4 to TRBJ1-2; 7 nucleotides agree with TRBD1. Trimming took 4 bases from V and 5 from J; bases not matched to a gene: 1. This CDR3 spans 12 amino acids. CDR3 nucleotide sequence: TGTGCCAGCAGTTGGACAGGATATGGCTACACCTTC. Its protein product is CASSWTGYGYTF.

This clonotype was seen a handful of times. The J gene is TRBJ2-2, the V gene TRBV7-2, with 7 bases matching TRBD2. The V gene end was trimmed by 7 bases and the J gene end by 0 bases; junction bases not matched to a gene: 5. The CDR3 loop spans 15 amino acids. Germline V gives CDR1 SGHTA, CDR2 FQGNSA. CDR3 DNA: TGTGCCAGCACCCAGCGGGGCTCGAACACCGGGGAGCTGTTTTTT. It codes for CASTQRGSNTGELFF.

The chain has TRBV7-8 and TRBJ2-5, with D tentatively TRBD2 (6 bases). V dropped 1 base and J dropped 7 bases, with 10 bases sitting between them. Germline values: CDR1 SGHVS, CDR2 FQNEAQ. The CDR3 covers 13 residues. For the CDR3, the DNA is TGTGCCAGCAGCTTAGGGCAGGGAGGGACCCAGTACTTC. As protein: CASSLGQGGTQYF.

The chain has TRBV6-2 or TRBV6-3 and TRBJ2-6; D is ambiguous. The length of the CDR3 is 15 residues. V lost 2 bases, J lost 0 bases, and 5 bases lay in between. Germline-derived CDR1 and CDR2 are MNHEY and SVGEGT. CDR3 DNA: TGTGCCAGCAGTTACCGTGTCTCTGGGGCCAACGTCCTGACTTTC. It specifies CASSYRVSGANVLTF.

In its sample, this clonotype was seen many times. V is TRBV4-2 and J is TRBJ2-3, with a tentative D call TRBD1 (6 bases). The V end was cut by 2 bases, the J end by 4 bases, with 16 bases between. Germline CDR1 LGHNA, CDR2 YNFKEQ. The CDR3 has 16 amino acids. The CDR3 DNA reads TGTGCCAGCAGCCAAATACAGGGCGAGAGGGCAGATACGCAGTATTTT. Protein product: CASSQIQGERADTQYF.

The chain joins TRBV28 to TRBJ2-7; a possible D gene is TRBD2 (5 bases). V was clipped by 6 bases and J by 6 bases, with 18 bases between them. The CDR3 runs to 14 residues. CDR1 and CDR2 from the germline V gene are MDHEN and SYDVKM. For the CDR3, the DNA is TGTGCCAGCAGCCGCCGGAGGACCCCAGTCGAGCAGTACGTC. This translates into CASSRRRTPVEQYV.

This clonotype was seen at least ten times. This chain uses TRBV3-1 with TRBJ2-1; no clear D gene. This CDR3 has 15 amino acids. Germline V lookup: CDR1 LGHDT, CDR2 YNNKEL (reference sequence). V lost 1 base, J lost 2 bases, and 9 bases lay in between. The CDR3: CASSQVTYTYNEQFF. CDR3 nucleotides: TGTGCCAGCAGCCAAGTGACATACACCTACAATGAGCAGTTCTTC.

This chain joins TRBV12-3 or TRBV12-4 and TRBJ2-5; tentatively, D is TRBD1 or TRBD2 (5 bases each). The V and J ends lost 4 bases and 2 bases respectively, with 8 bases between them. The length of the CDR3 is 13 residues. The CDR3, as DNA: TGTGCCAGCAGTTGGGACGGACAAGAGACCCAGTACTTC. It codes for CASSWDGQETQYF.

The CDR3 coding sequence is TGTGCCATCAGTGATCCCCCGGGGGAGTATGGCTACACCTTC. This encodes CAISDPPGEYGYTF. The chain joins TRBV10-3 to TRBJ1-2, with D tentatively TRBD1 (5 bases). V was shortened by 3 bases and J by 5 bases, with 13 bases between the two germline ends. The CDR3 loop spans 14 amino acids. Per the germline V gene, CDR1 is ENHRY and CDR2 is SYGVKD.

This clonotype was seen more than once but under ten times. V and J are TRBV18 and TRBJ1-3; D gene unclear. Trimming removed 1 base at V and 4 bases at J, with 14 bases between. There are 16 residues in the CDR3. Germline V CDR1 and CDR2: KGHSH, LQKENI. The CDR3 protein is CASSPRELAEGNTIYF. CDR3 bases: TGTGCCAGCTCACCACGAGAACTCGCAGAAGGAAACACCATATATTTT.

This clonotype showed up just a few times. The chain links TRBV5-6 to TRBJ2-3; a weak D match, TRBD2 (5 bases). The CDR3 contains 14 residues. The V end lost 4 bases, the J end lost 3 bases, and 12 bases lay between the germline ends. Per the germline V gene, CDR1 is SGHDT and CDR2 is YYEEEE. CDR3 residues: CASSEGAGTDTQYF. DNA of the CDR3: TGTGCCAGCAGCGAGGGCGCCGGAACAGATACGCAGTATTTT.

The chain uses TRBV11-2 and TRBJ1-1; no firm D call. Germline values: CDR1 SGHAT, CDR2 FQNNGV. The CDR3 runs 13 residues. Trimming left V 3 bases short and J 5 bases short, with 10 bases between. CDR3 amino acids: CASSFTVLTEAFF. The CDR3, as DNA: TGTGCCAGCAGCTTTACGGTCTTGACTGAAGCTTTCTTT.

The chain has TRBV6-6 and TRBJ2-7; tentatively, D is TRBD1 (5 bases). CDR1 is MNHNY, CDR2 SVGAGI, per germline (reference sequence). CDR3 length equals 12 residues. CDR3 coding DNA: TGTGGTACAGGACGGACGATCTACGAGCAGTACGTC. The encoded protein is CGTGRTIYEQYV.